One sample yielded the 15 T cell receptor beta chains listed below, sequenced in a study of tissue T cells after allogeneic stem cell transplantation. Here immunoSEQ multiplex PCR was the method, and the copy in TCRdb shows in-frame clones only, minus some. Seen here are about 8,800 clones, over 30% observed once, and the top ten hold approximately 5%. Time point specified: mouse harvest day 14 after allogeneic transplant. Each mouse received 10^7 T-cell-depleted marrow cells plus 10^6 splenic CD5+ T cells by tail vein. Sample: skin. These receptors originate from a female BALB/c mouse given C57BL/6 T cells with graft-versus-host disease after an allogeneic hematopoietic cell transplant.

Of note for this clone: Gene names are the mouse ones. The read ends 1 residue shy of where the CDR3 ends; the end is completed using the germline J gene. This rearrangement joins TRBV2 to TRBJ1-1; D is uncertain. V gave up 0 bases and J gave up 1 base, with 6 bases separating them. The V gene's germline CDR1 is LGHNA and CDR2 YSYQKL. The CDR3 runs to 14 residues. The part of the CDR3 DNA that was read is TGTGCCAGCAGCCAAGATGGGGTGAACACAGAAGTCTTC. This codes for CASSQDGVNTEVF. The entire CDR3 protein reads CASSQDGVNTEVFF.

This clone came up a few times. Mouse germline and gene names are used. CDR3 amino acids: CASSDWGARGAETLYF. Incomplete CDR3 DNA: TGTGCCAGCTCTGACTGGGGGGCGAGGGGTGCAGAAACGCTGTAT. V gene TRBV12-2 combines with J gene TRBJ2-3, with 10 bases lining up with TRBD2. Read data end 1 residue before the CDR3 end; the end is taken from the germline J gene. The V and J ends lost 3 bases and 1 base, in that order; junction bases with no gene match: 6. CDR1 SGHLS and CDR2 HYDKME come from the germline V gene. The CDR3 has 16 residues.

A few counts support this clone. Mouse gene names and germline throughout. The read comes to an end 1 residue before the CDR3 does, leaving the germline J gene to fill in the end. This rearrangement joins TRBV26 to TRBJ2-7; weak D call: TRBD1 (6 bases). The V end lost 6 bases, the J end lost 1 base, and 10 bases lay between the germline ends. Germline CDR1 KGHPV, CDR2 FQNQEV (reference sequence). This CDR3 comprises 13 residues. The DNA read from the CDR3 is TGTGCCAGCAGGCTGGACAGTTCCTATGAACAGTAC. It yields the protein CASRLDSSYEQY. The whole CDR3 protein reads CASRLDSSYEQYF.

Notes on this clone: Gene labels here are mouse ones. The read falls 1 residue short of the CDR3 end, and the missing part is taken from the germline J gene. The rearrangement joins TRBV30 to TRBJ1-4, with 10 bases fitting TRBD1. J was trimmed by 3 bases and V by 3 bases; bases with no gene match: 1. Germline CDR1 is SQVVS and CDR2 is ANEGSEA. The CDR3 has 14 amino acids. The CDR3 reads CSSRGQGTNERLFF. Partial CDR3 DNA: TGTAGTTCTAGGGGACAGGGGACCAACGAAAGATTATTT.

This clone has only a few counts. Gene names refer to mouse genes. Coverage ceases 1 residue before the CDR3 finishes, and the germline J gene fills in the end. Different DNA sequences within this sample yield the same CDR3. V and J are TRBV3 and TRBJ2-5, with a weak D call TRBD1 (5 bases). This CDR3 spans 13 amino acids. The V gene's germline CDR1 is SNHLY and CDR2 FYNGKV (reference sequence). Trimming pared 5 bases from V and 4 bases from J, leaving 10 bases between. The CDR3 is CASSPRQKDTQYF. The DNA read from the CDR3 is TGTGCCAGCAGCCCCCGACAGAAAGACACCCAGTAC. The whole variable domain, filled in from reference TRBV3 and TRBJ2-5, reads GPKVLQIPSHQIIDMGQMVTLNCDPVSNHLYFYWYKQILGQQMEFLVNFYNGKVMEKSKLFKDQFSVERPDGSYFTLKIQPTALEDSAVYFCASSPRQKDTQYFGPGTRLLVL.

Notes on this clone: Mouse gene names apply. Read coverage stops 1 residue before the CDR3 terminus; the germline J gene supplies the remainder. This chain joins TRBV19 and TRBJ2-3, with TRBD1 identical over 10 bases. Germline CDR1 FNHDT, CDR2 SITEND (reference sequence). There are 15 residues in the CDR3. V lost 5 bases to trimming and J lost 1 base; unmatched junction nucleotides: 4. The CDR3: CASSSDRGGAETLYF. The part of the CDR3 DNA that was read is TGTGCCAGCAGCTCGGACAGGGGGGGTGCAGAAACGCTGTAT.

Comments on this clone: All gene names here are mouse names. Sequencing ends 1 residue short of the CDR3 end; the germline J gene provides the rest. This chain joins TRBV26 and TRBJ2-1; TRBD1 or TRBD2 may be the D gene (5 bases each). Per the germline V gene, CDR1 is KGHPV and CDR2 is FQNQEV (reference sequence). Trimming stripped 0 bases from V and 6 bases from J, with 6 bases between. The CDR3 contains 13 residues. The CDR3 spells CASSLSGAAEQFF. The part of the CDR3 DNA that was read is TGTGCCAGCAGTCTGTCCGGGGCTGCTGAGCAGTTC.

This clone was counted between two and nine times. The gene names here belong to mouse. CDR3 DNA (partial): TGTGCCAGCAGCAGGGGGTTTAGTGCAGAAACGCTGTAT. Translated: CASSRGFSAETLY. The CDR3 reads in full as CASSRGFSAETLYF. The genes are TRBV3 and TRBJ2-3, with D perhaps TRBD1 (6 bases). The read comes to an end 1 residue before the CDR3 does, leaving the germline J gene to fill in the end. The CDR3 sequence is 14 residues long. CDR1 is SNHLY, CDR2 FYNGKV, per germline (reference sequence). V was clipped by 5 bases and J by 0 bases, with 9 bases between them.

To note about this clone: Germline and genes here are mouse. The read ends 1 residue shy of where the CDR3 ends; the end is completed using the germline J gene. J is TRBJ2-7 and V is TRBV17, with 11 bases identical to TRBD1. The CDR3 sequence is 13 residues long. V gave up 7 bases and J gave up 4 bases; unmatched junction bases: 3. The germline gives CDR1 MNHDT, CDR2 YYDKIL. The sequenced part of the CDR3 DNA is TGTGCTAGCAAGGACAGGGGGCGATATGAACAGTAC. It codes for CASKDRGRYEQY. The CDR3 as a whole reads CASKDRGRYEQYF.

Concerning this clone itself: All gene names here are mouse names. The sequenced fragment ends 1 residue before the CDR3 boundary, so the rest is inferred from the germline J gene. The chain links TRBV19 to TRBJ2-4, with D possibly matching TRBD1 (6 bases). The CDR3 sequence is 14 residues long. The germline V and J ends were trimmed by 5 bases and 0 bases, with 10 bases remaining between them. Germline CDR1 FNHDT, CDR2 SITEND (reference sequence). The part of the CDR3 DNA that was read is TGTGCCAGCAGGCAACAGGGAAGTCAAAACACCTTGTAC. The encoded protein is CASRQQGSQNTLY. Given in full, the CDR3 is CASRQQGSQNTLYF.

Of note for this clone: Genes and germline are mouse. CDR3 sequence reads: CASSQETGGAQNTLYF. Partial CDR3 DNA: TGTGCCAGCAGCCAAGAAACTGGGGGGGCTCAAAACACCTTGTAC. The V call is TRBV5, the J call TRBJ2-4, with 11 bases that match TRBD2. The read ends 1 residue shy of where the CDR3 ends; the end is completed using the germline J gene. V gave up 0 bases and J gave up 2 bases; unmatched junction bases: 1. Germline loops: CDR1 LGHNA, CDR2 YNLKQL (reference sequence). The CDR3 covers 16 residues.

This clone has only one observation. Gene names denote mouse genes. The read terminates 1 residue ahead of where the CDR3 ends, so the germline J gene completes it. The chain recombines TRBV1 with TRBJ1-5; 8 bases are a match to TRBD1. In germline, CDR1 is NSQYPW, CDR2 LRSPGD (reference sequence). The CDR3 loop spans 14 amino acids. Unmatched junction bases numbered 2, after V lost 1 base and J lost 6 bases. CDR3 in amino acids: CTCSAGTGSQAPLF. The CDR3 DNA, read in part, is TGCACCTGCAGTGCAGGGACAGGGTCCCAGGCTCCGCTT.

Remarks on this clone: The genes and germline here are from mouse. The sequence runs out 1 residue before the end of the CDR3; the remainder is reconstructed from the germline J gene. The V gene is TRBV23, the J gene TRBJ1-1; no check of the table's D call, TRBD1, against the DNA was made. There are 14 residues in the CDR3. Germline loops: CDR1 KGHTA, CDR2 FQNQQP. The part of the CDR3 DNA that was read is TGCTCCAGCAGTCACCGGGACAGGGGGCCGGGAGTCTTC. Its protein is CSSSHRDRGPGVF. The whole CDR3 sequence is CSSSHRDRGPGVFF.

Regarding this clone: All gene names here are mouse names. Read data end 1 residue before the CDR3 end; the end is taken from the germline J gene. The V call is TRBV26, the J call TRBJ1-3; 7 bases are a match to TRBD1. The germline CDR1 and CDR2 sequences are KGHPV and FQNQEV (reference sequence). The CDR3 covers 14 residues. V was clipped by 8 bases and J by 1 base; unmatched bases: 5. The CDR3 bases that were read are TGTGCCAGCGCCAGGGGGGTCTCTGGAAATACGCTCTAT. Translated, it gives CASARGVSGNTLY. The entire CDR3 is CASARGVSGNTLYF.

A remark on this clone: Gene names follow the mouse nomenclature. The read ends 1 residue shy of where the CDR3 ends; the end is completed using the germline J gene. The rearrangement uses TRBV5 and TRBJ2-5, with TRBD2 identical over 11 bases. Germline V lookup: CDR1 LGHNA, CDR2 YNLKQL (reference sequence). The V gene end was trimmed by 0 bases and the J gene end by 5 bases; junction bases not matched to a gene: 4. This CDR3 has 16 amino acids. Incomplete CDR3 DNA: TGTGCCAGCAGCCAAGACGACTGGGGGGGACGAGACACCCAGTAC. This encodes CASSQDDWGGRDTQY. From start to end, the CDR3 is CASSQDDWGGRDTQYF.